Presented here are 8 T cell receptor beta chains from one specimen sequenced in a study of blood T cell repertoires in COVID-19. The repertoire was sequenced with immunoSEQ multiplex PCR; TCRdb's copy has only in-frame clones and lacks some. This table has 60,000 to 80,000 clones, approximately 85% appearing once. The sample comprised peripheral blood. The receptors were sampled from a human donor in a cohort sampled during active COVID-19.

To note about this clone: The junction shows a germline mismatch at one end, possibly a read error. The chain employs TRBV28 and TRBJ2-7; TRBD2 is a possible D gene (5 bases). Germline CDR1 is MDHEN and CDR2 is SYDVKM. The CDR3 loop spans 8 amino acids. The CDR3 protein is CASRKRLF. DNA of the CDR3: TGTGCCAGCAGAAAGCGGCTCTTC.

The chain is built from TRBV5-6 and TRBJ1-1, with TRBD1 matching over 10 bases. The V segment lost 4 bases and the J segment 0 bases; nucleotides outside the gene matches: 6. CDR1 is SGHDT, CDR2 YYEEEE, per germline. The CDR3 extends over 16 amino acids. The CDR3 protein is CASSRDRGVLNTEAFF. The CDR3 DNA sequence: TGTGCCAGCAGCCGGGACAGGGGAGTATTGAACACTGAAGCTTTCTTT.

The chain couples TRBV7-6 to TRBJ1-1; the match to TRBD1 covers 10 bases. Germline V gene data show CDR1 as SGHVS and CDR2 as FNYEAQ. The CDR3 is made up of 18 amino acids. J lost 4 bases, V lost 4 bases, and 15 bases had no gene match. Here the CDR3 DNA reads TGTGCCAGCAGCTCACTTCTTAATGTCCGGGACAGGGGCACTGAAGCTTTCTTT. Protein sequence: CASSSLLNVRDRGTEAFF.

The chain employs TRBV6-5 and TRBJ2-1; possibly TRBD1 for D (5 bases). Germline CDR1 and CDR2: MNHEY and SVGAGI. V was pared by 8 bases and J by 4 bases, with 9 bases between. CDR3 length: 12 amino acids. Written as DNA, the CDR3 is TGTGCCAGCCAGGGTCGGTACAATGAGCAGTTCTTC. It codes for CASQGRYNEQFF.

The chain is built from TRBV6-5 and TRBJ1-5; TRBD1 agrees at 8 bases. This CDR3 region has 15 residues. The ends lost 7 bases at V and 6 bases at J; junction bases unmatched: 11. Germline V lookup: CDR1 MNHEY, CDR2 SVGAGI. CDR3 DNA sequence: TGTGCCAGCATCACCGACAGGGGATGGAGTCAGCCCCAGCATTTT. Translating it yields CASITDRGWSQPQHF.

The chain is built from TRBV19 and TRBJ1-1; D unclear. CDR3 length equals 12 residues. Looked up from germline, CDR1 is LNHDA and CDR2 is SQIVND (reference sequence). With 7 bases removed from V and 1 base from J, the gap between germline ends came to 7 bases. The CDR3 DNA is TGTGCCAGTAACAACAGGAACACTGAAGCTTTCTTT. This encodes CASNNRNTEAFF.

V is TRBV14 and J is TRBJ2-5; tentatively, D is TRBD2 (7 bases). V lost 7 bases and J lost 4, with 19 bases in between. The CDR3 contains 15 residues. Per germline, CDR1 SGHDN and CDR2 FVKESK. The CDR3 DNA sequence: TGTGCCAGCAACTCCGGAACAGGGAGGGCAGAGACCCAGTACTTC. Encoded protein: CASNSGTGRAETQYF. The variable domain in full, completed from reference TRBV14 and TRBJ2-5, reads EAGVTQFPSHSVIEKGQTVTLRCDPISGHDNLYWYRRVMGKEIKFLLHFVKESKQDESGMPNNRFLAERTGGTYSTLKVQPAELEDSGVYFCASNSGTGRAETQYFGPGTRLLVL.

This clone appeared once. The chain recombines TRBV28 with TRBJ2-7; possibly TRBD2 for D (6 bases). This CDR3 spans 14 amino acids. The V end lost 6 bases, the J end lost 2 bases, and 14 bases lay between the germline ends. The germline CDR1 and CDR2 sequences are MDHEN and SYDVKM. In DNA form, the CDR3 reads TGTGCCAGCAGGGGGCGGGGAGAGGCCTACGAGCAGTACTTC. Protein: CASRGRGEAYEQYF.